This entry lists 2 T cell receptor beta chains sequenced from one sample in a study of blood T cell repertoires in COVID-19. Profiled with immunoSEQ multiplex PCR; TCRdb holds only in-frame clones, not every one. Among around 63,000 clones, more than 80% were seen once, and the ten largest hold over 15%. The sequencing sample was made of peripheral blood. The source of these receptors is a woman in her fifties or sixties with COVID-19, enrolled during active disease.

The CDR3 sequence is CAWSVGGPNYGYTF. The CDR3, as DNA: TGTGCCTGGAGTGTAGGGGGCCCGAACTATGGCTACACCTTC. The chain couples TRBV30 to TRBJ1-2; TRBD1 aligns across 7 bases. CDR1 is GTSNPN and CDR2 is SVGIG in the germline V gene (reference sequence). V was pared by 0 bases and J by 2 bases, with 3 bases of the junction left unmatched. CDR3 size: 14 residues. Variable domain in full (rest from reference TRBV30 and TRBJ1-2): SQTIHQWPATLVQPVGSPLSLECTVEGTSNPNLYWYRQAAGRGLQLLFYSVGIGQISSEVPQNLSASRPQDRQFILSSKKLLLSDSGFYLCAWSVGGPNYGYTFGSGTRLTVV.

The CDR3 sequence: CASRSNYEQYF. For the CDR3, the DNA is TGTGCCAGCAGGTCAAACTACGAGCAGTACTTC. This sequence joins TRBV7-9 and TRBJ2-7; D remains ambiguous. The CDR3 covers 11 residues. V lost 6 bases, J lost 3 bases, and 6 bases lay in between. CDR1 SEHNR and CDR2 FQNEAQ come from the germline V gene (reference sequence).